This TCR beta chain was observed in a study of blood T cells in healthy people across ages. Deletions cut 5 bases from V and 3 bases from J, with 10 bases between. Germline V gene sequence: CDR1 KGHSH, CDR2 LQKENI. This CDR3 comprises 13 residues. It was with a sample-barcoded 5' primer and a J-beta primer mix that a second PCR of roughly 7 to 11 cycles was run. TCRdb re-derived calls from the 5' RACE reads in MiXCR, one entry per CDR3 protein. The sample lists about 1.7 million distinct CDR3 sequences, under 30% occurring once. The sequence came from a woman in her 30s in good health. The chain has TRBV18 and TRBJ1-2; D remains ambiguous. Sequenced material: blood. The CDR3 sequence: CASSAEPDYGYTF. CDR3 nucleotide sequence: TGTGCCAGCTCAGCGGAGCCGGACTATGGCTACACCTTC.